This T cell receptor (beta chain) comes out of a study of T cell repertoires in cytomegalovirus infection. Study observations and caveats: There were HLA-C-restricted CMV-specific TCR beta clonotypes dominating the ex vivo response.

Using its own MiXCR run on the reads, TCRdb lists one record per CDR3 protein. The sample includes 400,000 or so distinct CDR3 sequences, 30% to 40% of them seen just once. To note about this clonotype: Antigen specificity is unknown.

The CDR3 totals 15 residues. V trimming: 5 bases; J trimming: 1 base; junction bases outside the gene matches: 7. Germline V lookup: CDR1 MDHEN, CDR2 SYDVKM. This chain connects TRBV28 to TRBJ1-1, with 7 nucleotides matching TRBD1. This clonotype originated in a human donor in good health (CMV status not recorded). Some clones in this sample may be carry-over from other donors' samples. Sequenced input: PBMCs. Written as DNA, the CDR3 is TGTGCCAGCAGTCCCGGGGACAGCCAGAACACTGAAGCTTTCTTT. It encodes CASSPGDSQNTEAFF.